This T cell receptor (beta chain) emerged from a study of CD8+ T cells in alopecia areata. At the level of the study: Percent affected scalp area, the SALT score, rated treated patients' severity. Study results and caveats: Against the mouse data, patients shared TCRs less clearly, possibly for HLA reasons.

Treatment: oral pan-JAK inhibitor, 5-10 mg twice daily. There are a few counts of this clone. The antigen is unknown. Germline V gene sequence: CDR1 MDHEN, CDR2 SYDVKM. With V trimmed by 5 bases and J by 3 bases, 2 bases remained unmatched. This CDR3 has 13 amino acids. Following extraction, RNA underwent reverse transcription to cDNA, which served as the sequencing template. TCRdb keeps only in-frame clones here, not all; method: immunoSEQ multiplex PCR. Altogether 210,000 or so clones are present, approximately 72% being singletons, with the ten largest covering over 1%. Here the sequenced sample was CD4+ T cells sorted from blood, taken around week 46, from a patient treated with tofacitinib. This TCR was sampled from a human donor with alopecia areata. This rearrangement joins TRBV28 to TRBJ2-7; 9 positions match TRBD1. The CDR3 protein is CASSGGQGYEQYF. In nucleotides, the CDR3 is TGTGCCAGCAGTGGGGGACAGGGCTACGAGCAGTACTTC.